The 4 T cell receptor beta chains below all came from one sample that was sequenced in a study of blood T cell repertoires in COVID-19. This table comes from immunoSEQ multiplex PCR, and its TCRdb copy is limited to in-frame clones, with some not included. The data hold 100,000 to 150,000 clones, with around 89% observed a single time. Sample: peripheral blood. These receptors were collected from a man aged 50-60 years with acute or convalescent COVID-19.

CDR3 coding DNA: TGTGCCATCAGTCAGACTAGCGCCAACAATGAGCAGTTCTTC. Its translation: CAISQTSANNEQFF. The V gene is TRBV10-3, the J gene TRBJ2-1, with 8 bases matching TRBD2. CDR1 and CDR2 from the germline V gene are ENHRY and SYGVKD. With V trimmed by 5 bases and J by 5 bases, 5 bases remained unmatched. The CDR3 spans 14 residues.

The chain has TRBV5-6 and TRBJ1-6; 8 bases are shared with TRBD1. Germline lookup yields CDR1 SGHDT and CDR2 YYEEEE. The CDR3 covers 16 residues. The V segment lost 4 bases and the J segment 9 bases; nucleotides outside the gene matches: 12. The CDR3 loop reads CASSLGTGTVRSPLHF. The CDR3 DNA reads as TGTGCCAGCAGCCTCGGGACAGGAACGGTACGTTCACCCCTCCACTTT.

The CDR3: CASSQSGRGAYEQYF. CDR3 nucleotides: TGCGCCAGCAGCCAGAGCGGACGGGGGGCCTACGAGCAGTACTTC. The genes are TRBV4-1 and TRBJ2-7; 7 nucleotides match TRBD2. Trimming at V came to 3 bases and at J to 2 bases, leaving 7 bases not matched to a gene. Germline V gives CDR1 MGHRA, CDR2 YSYEKL. The CDR3 extends over 15 amino acids.

The V and J genes are TRBV3-1 (or the pseudogene TRBV3-2) and TRBJ2-1; 10 bases align to TRBD2. The germline gives CDR1 LGHDT, CDR2 YNNKEL (reference sequence). Losses at the gene ends were 3 bases for V and 4 bases for J; bases not matched to a gene: 18. This CDR3 has 20 residues. The CDR3 bases are TGTGCCAGCAGCCACCGCTTCTACGATCAAGCGGGGGGGAGATACAATGAGCAGTTCTTC. Its protein is CASSHRFYDQAGGRYNEQFF.